The present T cell receptor beta chain was sequenced within a study of T cell responses to AZD1222 COVID-19 vaccine. Study-wide results and caveats: Variant regions that are unmutated are reportedly the target of nearly half of spike-specific TCRs. Spike-specific TCR breadth and depth went up after people got two AZD1222 doses. Spike as a whole was targeted by vaccine-associated CD4 TCRs, dominant at 160-218 and 743-854. White British ancestry dominated among donors, who included more females, and clonal diversity was possibly underestimated.

As for this clone: The antigen remains undetermined.

Trimming took 8 bases from V and 1 from J; bases not matched to a gene: 8. Looked up from germline, CDR1 is SGHDN and CDR2 is FVKESK. The CDR3 has 14 amino acids. The assay was immunoSEQ multiplex PCR, and TCRdb's table has in-frame clones only and misses some. The top ten hold less than 3.5% of the sample, which has some 96,000 clones, about 88% seen once. V usage is TRBV14 and J usage is TRBJ2-7; 7 nucleotides align to TRBD2. Sequences were derived from peripheral blood, sampled on day 0 of AZD1222 vaccination. The receptor's source is an adult in good health. CDR3: CASRGSGASYEQYF. In nucleotides, the CDR3 is TGTGCCAGCCGGGGAAGCGGGGCTTCCTACGAGCAGTACTTC.